This is a list of T cell receptor beta chains from one sample in a study of regulatory T cells in long-lasting Graves disease. TCRdb reprocessed the multiplex PCR reads with MiXCR, giving one entry per CDR3 protein. The sample gives around 400,000 distinct CDR3 sequences, about 16% of which show up once; about a fifth is in the top ten. Sequencing used peripheral blood mononuclear cells (PBMCs), obtained at new diagnosis, from a patient treated with antithyroid drugs. The receptors here all came from a female donor with Graves disease. Both conserved end residues are part of each CDR3. D genes are given only for firm matches. Clone size, where shown, is once, few, many, or a class for clones that have expanded.

j_gene,len,abundance,d_gene,v_gene,CDR3nt,CDR3aa
TRBJ1-1,15,many,TRBD1,TRBV12-3/TRBV12-4,TGTGCCAGCAGTTTAGGGACAGGACTGAACACTGAAGCTTTCTTT,CASSLGTGLNTEAFF
TRBJ1-1,16,many,-,TRBV20-1,TGCAGTGCTAGAGGCTTCGCGACTAATCTGGAGACTGAAGCTTTCTTT,CSARGFATNLETEAFF
TRBJ2-2,16,many,-,TRBV29-1,TGCAGCGCCGGCTCAGGTACCCCTGTAAACACCGGGGAGCTGTTTTTT,CSAGSGTPVNTGELFF
TRBJ2-1,14,many,-,TRBV4-1,TGCGCCAGCAGCCTTAACCTCCAGGGCAATGAGCAGTTCTTC,CASSLNLQGNEQFF
TRBJ2-7,17,many,TRBD2,TRBV4-1,TGCGCCAGCAGCCCCTCGGTCGGGAGGGAAAGCTCCTACGAGCAGTACTTC,CASSPSVGRESSYEQYF
TRBJ1-2,13,many,TRBD1,TRBV20-1,TGCAGTGCCCATAAACCCGACAGGGATGGCTACACCTTC,CSAHKPDRDGYTF
TRBJ2-1,19,many,TRBD2,TRBV11-1,TGTGCCAGCAGCTCTGCTAGCGGGGGCCAGGAATGGTCCTACAATGAGCAGTTCTTC,CASSSASGGQEWSYNEQFF
TRBJ2-2,16,-,-,TRBV20-1,TGCAGTGCTAGAGATCCCGGGATAGGCGCCACCGGGGAGCTGTTTTTT,CSARDPGIGATGELFF
TRBJ1-3,15,many,-,TRBV7-9,TGTGCCAGCAGCTCGGGACGGAACTCTGGAAACACCATATATTTT,CASSSGRNSGNTIYF
TRBJ2-1,14,many,-,TRBV30,TGTGCCTGGAGTGTAAGGTTTAGGGACCCTGAGCAGTTCTTC,CAWSVRFRDPEQFF
TRBJ2-1,13,many,-,TRBV7-9,TGTGCCAGCAGCTTTCCACCAGACAATGAGCAGTTCTTC,CASSFPPDNEQFF
TRBJ2-1,15,-,TRBD1,TRBV7-2,TGTGCCAGCAGCTCCGGGACAGGGGGTCCCAATGAGCAGTTCTTC,CASSSGTGGPNEQFF
TRBJ2-1,15,many,TRBD2,TRBV2,TGTGCCAGCAGTCCTCTAGCGGGAGAGTACGGTGAGCAGTTCTTC,CASSPLAGEYGEQFF
TRBJ1-1,12,many,-,TRBV9,TGTGCCAGCAGCGCCCAGGGGACTGAAGCTTTCTTT,CASSAQGTEAFF
TRBJ1-4,16,-,-,TRBV7-9,TGTGCCAGCAGCCTTAGTCGACAGGATCCTAATGAAAAACTGTTTTTT,CASSLSRQDPNEKLFF
TRBJ1-3,14,many,-,TRBV12-3/TRBV12-4,TGTGCCAGCAGCCCTACAGGGCCCGGAAACACCATATATTTT,CASSPTGPGNTIYF
TRBJ2-4,16,few,TRBD1,TRBV6-1,TGTGCCAGCAGATCCGGACAGGGGATAGCCAAAAACATTCAGTACTTC,CASRSGQGIAKNIQYF
TRBJ2-1,17,-,TRBD1,TRBV10-3,TGTGCCATCACCCGGGACAGGGGATACACGCGGTGGAATGAGCAGTTCTTC,CAITRDRGYTRWNEQFF
TRBJ2-1,15,-,TRBD2,TRBV20-1,TGCAGTGCTAGATCCGAGCGGGAACGGTCGAATGAGCAGTTCTTC,CSARSERERSNEQFF
TRBJ1-6,14,many,-,TRBV3-1,TGTGCCAGCAGCCAGGGGTCGAAGAATTCACCCCTCCACTTT,CASSQGSKNSPLHF
TRBJ2-3,16,-,TRBD1,TRBV9,TGTGCCAGCAGCACTTCGACAGGGGATATCACAGATACGCAGTATTTT,CASSTSTGDITDTQYF
TRBJ1-5,16,few,TRBD1,TRBV6-1,TGTGCCAGCAATCCCATGACAGGGTCTCGCAATCAGCCCCAGCATTTT,CASNPMTGSRNQPQHF
TRBJ1-5,17,-,TRBD1,TRBV25-1,TGTGCCAGCAGTGCCACAGGACAGGGCGGAAGCAATCAGCCCCAGCATTTT,CASSATGQGGSNQPQHF
TRBJ1-1,14,-,-,TRBV4-3,TGCGCCAGCAGCCAAGATCCCAGGAACACTGAAGCTTTCTTT,CASSQDPRNTEAFF
TRBJ2-7,15,-,TRBD2,TRBV20-1,TGCAGTACTAGAGGGGGACTAGCGGGCCTCTACGAGCAGTACTTC,CSTRGGLAGLYEQYF
TRBJ1-4,13,-,-,TRBV12-3/TRBV12-4,TGTGCCAGCAGTTTTGGGGCCGATGAAAAACTGTTTTTT,CASSFGADEKLFF
TRBJ1-2,15,medium-sized,-,TRBV7-8,TGTGCCAGCAGCTTAAGCCAGATGGAGGGTTATGGCTACACCTTC,CASSLSQMEGYGYTF
TRBJ1-5,15,-,-,TRBV18,TGTGCCAGCTCACCAGGGAGAGGGCAAGTGGTGCCCCAGCATTTT,CASSPGRGQVVPQHF
TRBJ1-5,15,few,-,TRBV7-9,TGTGCCAGCAGCTTAGGCTTGGGGGGGAATCAGCCCCAGCATTTT,CASSLGLGGNQPQHF
TRBJ2-1,13,-,TRBD1,TRBV10-3,TGTGCCATCAGTGAACAGGGGAACAATGAGCAGTTCTTC,CAISEQGNNEQFF
TRBJ2-1,16,many,TRBD1,TRBV11-2,TGTGCCAGCAGCTTTCAGGGGGAGACCGTGCACAATGAGCAGTTCTTC,CASSFQGETVHNEQFF
TRBJ2-5,17,many,TRBD1,TRBV28,TGTGCCAGCAGTGAGCGAGACAGGGGGGGAGACCAAGAGACCCAGTACTTC,CASSERDRGGDQETQYF
TRBJ2-5,16,many,TRBD2,TRBV20-1,TGCAGTGCTGATGTAAGGACTAGCGGCGCGGGGGAGACCCAGTACTTC,CSADVRTSGAGETQYF